The entry that follows covers one T cell receptor (beta chain) sequence. Its antigen is still unknown. J lost 0 bases, V lost 4 bases, and 4 bases had no gene match. The germline V gene encodes CDR1 SGHTA and CDR2 FQGNSA. The CDR3 runs to 15 residues. The data are from a study of T cell responses to AZD1222 COVID-19 vaccine. Overall study findings and caveats: Researchers took repertoire samples only after the peak T cell response had come. The donor group comprised mostly white British people and more females; the analysis possibly underestimated clonal diversity. Receipt of two AZD1222 doses was followed by a rise in Spike-specific TCR breadth and depth.

The repertoire was sequenced with immunoSEQ multiplex PCR; TCRdb's copy has only in-frame clones and lacks some. The sample yields 150,000 to 200,000 clones, over 80% seen once. Sample: peripheral blood, taken on day 0 of AZD1222 vaccination. The chain uses TRBV7-2 and TRBJ1-2; 8 positions match TRBD1. This sequence originates from an adult in good health. The CDR3 is CASSSQGAANYGYTF. CDR3 nucleotides: TGTGCCAGCAGCTCGCAGGGGGCGGCTAACTATGGCTACACCTTC.